The 20 T cell receptor beta chains below come from one sample, sequenced in a study of blood T cells in healthy people across ages. Then a second PCR, running about 6 to 12 cycles, was carried out with a sample-barcoded 5' primer and a J-beta primer mix. TCRdb ran MiXCR on the 5' RACE reads and lists one entry per CDR3 protein. The sample has 1.5 million to 2 million distinct CDR3 sequences, about 50% seen once. Sequences were obtained from blood. The source is a woman in her thirties or forties in good health.

The rearrangement links TRBV28 to TRBJ2-4, with TRBD1 matching over 12 bases. The J call may be incorrect, as the DNA end agrees better with TRBJ2-7. The CDR3 is 15 residues long. Per germline, CDR1 MDHEN and CDR2 SYDVKM. In nucleotides, the CDR3 is TGTGCCAGCAGCTCCGGGACAGGGGGCTTCGACGAGCAGTACTTC. Translation gives CASSSGTGGFDEQYF.

The rearrangement joins TRBV29-1 to TRBJ2-4; 8 nucleotides align to TRBD2. This CDR3 has 13 residues. The junction had 13 bases not matched to a gene; V was cut back by 5 bases and J by 13 bases. Germline CDR1 reads SQVTM; CDR2 reads ANQGSEA. The DNA of the CDR3 is TGCAGCGTTAGGCCGGGGGGGTTGGGGGAGCAGTACTTC. Translated: CSVRPGGLGEQYF.

The rearrangement joins TRBV4-3 to TRBJ1-6; 8 nucleotides align to TRBD1. This CDR3 is 16 amino acids long. Germline values: CDR1 LGHNA, CDR2 YSLEER. After removal of 3 bases from V and 7 bases from J, the junction contained 8 bases not matched to a gene. As DNA, the CDR3 is TGCGCCAGCAGCCAGTCCTTACAGGGGGTGAATTCACCCCTCCACTTT. Its translation is CASSQSLQGVNSPLHF.

The chain joins TRBV16 to TRBJ1-6; D may be TRBD1 (6 bases). Germline assignment: CDR1 KGHSY and CDR2 FQNENV. The CDR3 loop spans 15 amino acids. V gave up 2 bases and J gave up 3 bases, with 8 bases separating them. The CDR3 DNA is TGTGCCAGCAGCCAAGCGGGACACTATAATTCACCCCTCCACTTT. This sequence encodes CASSQAGHYNSPLHF.

This clonotype was seen only a few times. The chain employs TRBV7-2 and TRBJ1-2; 7 bases fit TRBD1. There are 15 residues in the CDR3. Germline V CDR1 and CDR2: SGHTA, FQGNSA. V gave up 4 bases and J gave up 2 bases; unmatched junction bases: 7. CDR3 nucleotide sequence: TGTGCCAGCAGCTCGTCCTCGGGACAGAACTATGGCTACACCTTC. Protein product: CASSSSSGQNYGYTF.

This clonotype has a handful of counts. V and J are TRBV9 and TRBJ2-7; D may be TRBD2 (5 bases). The DNA end is a closer match to TRBJ2-5, so the J assignment may be wrong. Germline CDR1 and CDR2: SGDLS and YYNGEE. This CDR3 comprises 14 residues. CDR3 region: CASSVLPSWETQYF. CDR3 sequence (DNA): TGTGCCAGCAGCGTACTCCCTAGCTGGGAGACCCAGTACTTC.

The chain couples TRBV5-4 to TRBJ1-4, with a weak D call TRBD1 (5 bases). V dropped 4 bases and J dropped 4 bases, with 14 bases sitting between them. Germline loops: CDR1 SGHNT, CDR2 YYREEE (reference sequence). This CDR3 has 15 residues. The CDR3 DNA reads as TGTGCCAGCAGCGGCGGGACCTGGGGTAATGAAAAACTGTTTTTT. Protein: CASSGGTWGNEKLFF.

This clonotype was seen a few times. The chain uses TRBV28 and TRBJ2-7; D is perhaps TRBD2 (5 bases). Per germline, CDR1 MDHEN and CDR2 SYDVKM. The CDR3 sequence is 15 residues long. V lost 2 bases and J 4 bases, leaving 15 bases between the germline ends. CDR3 nucleotide sequence: TGTGCCAGCAGTTTAGCCGTTGGTGGGAGATACGAGCAGTACTTC. Translated: CASSLAVGGRYEQYF.

The chain uses TRBV4-3 and TRBJ1-2, with 9 bases aligning to TRBD1. V was clipped by 3 bases and J by 8 bases; unmatched bases: 10. Germline loops: CDR1 LGHNA, CDR2 YSLEER. This CDR3 has 15 amino acids. CDR3 nucleotide sequence: TGCGCCAGCAGCCAGACTACGGGACAGGGTAGGGGCTACACCTTC. Translation: CASSQTTGQGRGYTF.

The chain employs TRBV7-9 and TRBJ2-1; no firm D call. CDR1 is SEHNR and CDR2 is FQNEAQ in the germline V gene (reference sequence). Trimming took 0 bases from V and 0 from J, leaving 9 bases between them. The CDR3 sequence is 16 residues long. The CDR3, as DNA: TGTGCCAGCAGCTTAGCGGTGGGTCTCTCCTACAATGAGCAGTTCTTC. Translation gives CASSLAVGLSYNEQFF.

The chain couples TRBV4-2 to TRBJ1-2, with 10 bases lining up with TRBD1. The V and J ends lost 4 bases and 2 bases, in that order; junction bases with no gene match: 7. Germline V lookup: CDR1 LGHNA, CDR2 YNFKEQ. CDR3 length equals 16 residues. The CDR3 spells CASSRSTGGLNYGYTF. The CDR3 coding sequence is TGTGCCAGCAGCCGTTCGACAGGGGGCCTCAACTATGGCTACACCTTC.

This clonotype was counted between two and nine times. The DNA of the CDR3 is TGTGCCAGCAGCACCCAGGGATTTGGCACAGATACGCAGTATTTT. Residues: CASSTQGFGTDTQYF. The chain couples TRBV7-9 to TRBJ2-3, with D possibly matching TRBD1 (5 bases). V was trimmed by 5 bases and J by 1 base, leaving 13 bases between them. Per germline, CDR1 SEHNR and CDR2 FQNEAQ (reference sequence). This CDR3 has 15 amino acids.

The chain links TRBV7-8 to TRBJ2-5, with 9 bases aligning to TRBD1. Germline loops: CDR1 SGHVS, CDR2 FQNEAQ. This CDR3 comprises 12 residues. Trimming at V came to 3 bases and at J to 9 bases, leaving 2 bases not matched to a gene. CDR3 region: CASSFGTGSQYF. CDR3 DNA sequence: TGTGCCAGCAGCTTTGGGACAGGGTCCCAGTACTTC.

The V call is TRBV4-3, the J call TRBJ2-3; no definite D call. V shed 0 bases and J shed 1 base, with 8 bases lying between them. The CDR3 consists of 15 residues. CDR1 is LGHNA, CDR2 YSLEER, per germline. For the CDR3, the DNA is TGCGCCAGCAGCCAAGATCTGCAGCGCACAGATACGCAGTATTTT. Amino acid sequence: CASSQDLQRTDTQYF.

This clonotype has just a few counts. The chain joins TRBV9 to TRBJ2-3, with 7 bases fitting TRBD1. Germline CDR1 and CDR2: SGDLS and YYNGEE. The CDR3 runs 17 residues. V gave up 3 bases and J gave up 1 base; unmatched junction bases: 11. The CDR3 loop is CASSASGVTGRTDTQYF. CDR3 in DNA: TGTGCCAGCAGCGCTTCCGGGGTGACAGGGCGCACAGATACGCAGTATTTT.

V usage is TRBV6-6 and J usage is TRBJ2-1; 9 bases are a match to TRBD2. Germline V CDR1 and CDR2: MNHNY, SVGAGI (reference sequence). Trimming removed 4 bases from V and 13 bases from J; junction bases left unmatched: 14. The CDR3 has 15 residues. In DNA, the CDR3 is TGTGCCAGCAGTTTCGGACTAGCGCTTCAAGAGACCCAGTTCTTC. It codes for CASSFGLALQETQFF.

V and J are TRBV5-1 and TRBJ1-5; D unclear. Trimming took 0 bases from V and 7 from J, leaving 11 bases between them. There are 14 residues in the CDR3. The V gene's germline CDR1 is SGHRS and CDR2 YFSETQ. CDR3 loop: CASSLGSLGQPQHF. CDR3 nucleotide sequence: TGCGCCAGCAGCTTGGGGTCCCTAGGGCAGCCCCAGCATTTT. The variable domain in full, with the rest retrieved from reference TRBV5-1 and TRBJ1-5, is KAGVTQTPRYLIKTRGQQVTLSCSPISGHRSVSWYQQTPGQGLQFLFEYFSETQRNKGNFPGRFSGRQFSNSRSEMNVSTLELGDSALYLCASSLGSLGQPQHFGDGTRLSIL.

Comment on this clonotype: One junction end disagrees with the germline gene, perhaps due to a read error. The chain is built from TRBV6-6 and TRBJ2-7, with 7 nucleotides matching TRBD2. The CDR3 is 15 residues long. Germline values: CDR1 MNHNY, CDR2 SVGAGI (reference sequence). CDR3 sequence reads: CSSSHPAGENYEQYF. For the CDR3, the DNA is TGTTCCAGCAGTCATCCTGCGGGGGAGAACTACGAGCAGTACTTT.

This sequence joins TRBV3-1 and TRBJ2-5, with D possibly called TRBD1 or TRBD2 (7 bases each). The germline V gene has CDR1 LGHDT and CDR2 YNNKEL (reference sequence). V lost 4 bases and J 11 bases, leaving 26 bases between the germline ends. The CDR3 is made up of 16 amino acids. CDR3 loop: CASSLQLAGGVYEQYF. As DNA, the CDR3 is TGTGCCAGCAGCCTTCAACTAGCAGGGGGGGTCTATGAGCAGTACTTC.

V usage is TRBV15 and J usage is TRBJ2-1, with a weak D call TRBD1 (6 bases). Trimming removed 0 bases at V and 13 bases at J, with 10 bases between. Germline CDR1 reads LNHNV; CDR2 reads YYDKDF (reference sequence). The length of the CDR3 is 12 residues. The CDR3 protein is CATSREQGSQFF. CDR3 sequence (DNA): TGTGCCACCAGCAGAGAACAGGGTTCCCAGTTCTTC.